These 15 T cell receptor beta chains share one sample of origin, sequenced in a study of response to subunit inactivated influenza vaccine. Using its own MiXCR run on the RT-PCR reads, TCRdb lists one record per CDR3 protein. The sample consists of around 760,000 distinct CDR3 sequences, approximately 13% of them appearing once. The source material was PBMCs from blood, sampled 14 days before vaccination. These receptors were obtained from a man in his forties or fifties who received an inactivated influenza vaccine.

This clonotype was picked up a small number of times. The gene calls are TRBV7-9 and TRBJ1-5; D perhaps matches TRBD1 (5 bases). Trimming left V 1 base short and J 11 bases short, with 15 bases between. The CDR3 runs to 14 residues. Germline V gene data show CDR1 as SEHNR and CDR2 as FQNEAQ (reference sequence). The chain's CDR3 is CASSLVGPLSAQHF. In DNA, the CDR3 is TGTGCCAGCAGCTTAGTGGGACCCCTCTCGGCCCAGCATTTT.

This clonotype has just a few counts. The chain links TRBV18 to TRBJ2-2; 10 bases are a match to TRBD2. Looked up from germline, CDR1 is KGHSH and CDR2 is LQKENI. This CDR3 region has 17 residues. With 4 bases clipped from V and 4 bases from J, the junction kept 9 bases outside the gene matches. The CDR3 sequence is CASSRPLRTSGTGELFF. CDR3 DNA sequence: TGTGCCAGCTCACGGCCCCTCCGGACTAGCGGCACCGGGGAGCTGTTTTTT.

The chain links TRBV11-2 to TRBJ1-2; TRBD1 is a possible D gene (6 bases). The CDR3 has 13 amino acids. Trimming stripped 2 bases from V and 7 bases from J, with 11 bases between. Germline V lookup: CDR1 SGHAT, CDR2 FQNNGV. The CDR3 DNA reads TGTGCCAGCAGCTTATTGTACAGGGCTGGCTACACCTTC. Amino acid sequence: CASSLLYRAGYTF.

In this sample, this clonotype turned up a few times. This sequence joins TRBV20-1 and TRBJ1-3; D is unclear. Germline assignment: CDR1 DFQATT and CDR2 SNEGSKA (reference sequence). The ends were cut back, 2 bases at V and 0 bases at J, with 8 bases in the middle. There are 14 residues in the CDR3. The CDR3 coding sequence is TGCAGTGCTAGATATCGCCGCTCTGGAAACACCATATATTTT. Its protein is CSARYRRSGNTIYF.

This clonotype was detected a few times. The genes are TRBV10-3 and TRBJ2-7; D unclear. V was cut by 4 bases and J by 1 base, with 5 bases left in between. The CDR3 spans 12 residues. CDR1 ENHRY and CDR2 SYGVKD come from the germline V gene. The CDR3: CAISGGSYEQYF. The CDR3 nucleotides read TGTGCCATCAGTGGAGGATCCTACGAGCAGTACTTC.

This clonotype was detected a few times. The chain combines TRBV28 with TRBJ2-1; 15 nucleotides align to TRBD2. This CDR3 is 14 amino acids long. With 10 bases clipped from V and 12 bases from J, the junction kept 10 bases outside the gene matches. Germline values: CDR1 MDHEN, CDR2 SYDVKM. CDR3 sequence (DNA): TGTGCCATCGGACTAGCGGGGGGGCAAGTGGTGCAGTTCTTC. It encodes CAIGLAGGQVVQFF.

This clonotype has a handful of counts. This chain connects TRBV2 to TRBJ2-1; D remains unclear. The V gene lost 5 bases and the J gene lost 10 bases, with 21 bases spanning the gap. Germline CDR1 and CDR2: SNHLY and FYNNEI. The CDR3 length is 15 residues. For the CDR3, the DNA is TGTGCCAGCAGTCACCCCTCACGACCCCCTGGGGAGCAGTTCTTC. Amino acid sequence: CASSHPSRPPGEQFF.

This clonotype occurred a few times. The chain is built from TRBV20-1 and TRBJ1-4, with D perhaps TRBD1 (5 bases). V was clipped by 3 bases and J by 4 bases, with 15 bases between them. The CDR3 covers 15 residues. The germline gives CDR1 DFQATT, CDR2 SNEGSKA (reference sequence). The CDR3 reads CSASHPGTGNEKLFF. The CDR3 bases are TGCAGTGCTAGCCACCCCGGGACGGGTAATGAAAAACTGTTTTTT.

This clonotype was counted between two and nine times. The gene calls are TRBV3-1 and TRBJ2-2; D is unresolved. With 1 base removed from V and 7 bases from J, the gap between germline ends came to 4 bases. The CDR3 is made up of 12 amino acids. Germline assignment: CDR1 LGHDT and CDR2 YNNKEL (reference sequence). CDR3 sequence: CASSQVFGELFF. DNA for the CDR3: TGTGCCAGCAGCCAAGTGTTCGGGGAGCTGTTTTTT.

The chain links TRBV4-1 to TRBJ1-6; possibly TRBD1 for D (6 bases). V was cut by 4 bases and J by 9 bases, with 16 bases left in between. This CDR3 spans 15 amino acids. Germline loops: CDR1 MGHRA, CDR2 YSYEKL. The CDR3 is CASSPQTGSISPLHF. The CDR3, as DNA: TGCGCCAGCAGCCCACAAACAGGGAGTATTTCACCCCTCCACTTT.

The J gene is TRBJ2-1, the V gene TRBV5-4; 9 nucleotides agree with TRBD1. The CDR3 runs to 14 residues. V was clipped by 8 bases and J by 9 bases; unmatched bases: 12. Germline V gene data show CDR1 as SGHNT and CDR2 as YYREEE (reference sequence). CDR3 DNA sequence: TGTGCCAGGGGCCTTGGACAGGGGCGCAGTGAGCAGTTCTTC. Its protein is CARGLGQGRSEQFF.

V and J are TRBV20-1 and TRBJ2-3; TRBD2 agrees at 10 bases. V lost 5 bases to trimming and J lost 2 bases; unmatched junction nucleotides: 10. Germline CDR1 reads DFQATT; CDR2 reads SNEGSKA (reference sequence). CDR3 size: 16 residues. CDR3 DNA: TGCAGTGCTTTCGGAACTAGCGGGGTACCCACAGATACGCAGTATTTT. Encoded protein: CSAFGTSGVPTDTQYF.

J is TRBJ2-7 and V is TRBV6-1; D is unresolved. Germline V lookup: CDR1 MNHNS, CDR2 SASEGT. The CDR3 covers 14 residues. Trimming pared 8 bases from V and 1 base from J, leaving 15 bases between. The CDR3 sequence: CASALKTQSYEQYF. DNA of the CDR3: TGTGCCAGCGCCCTAAAAACACAATCCTACGAGCAGTACTTC.

J is TRBJ2-3 and V is TRBV20-1; 9 nucleotides agree with TRBD2. From germline, CDR1 is DFQATT and CDR2 SNEGSKA (reference sequence). This CDR3 is 16 amino acids long. V lost 4 bases and J lost 2; bases outside the gene matches: 10. The CDR3 nucleotides are TGCAGTGCTACACCTTCTAGCGGGGCCAACACAGATACGCAGTATTTT. Protein product: CSATPSSGANTDTQYF.

CDR3 sequence (DNA): TGTGCCAGCTCACCACTGGGGGGTGGCGGCAATCAGCCCCAGCATTTT. Translated, it gives CASSPLGGGGNQPQHF. The chain links TRBV18 to TRBJ1-5, with TRBD1 as a possible D gene (5 bases). The V gene's germline CDR1 is KGHSH and CDR2 LQKENI. V gave up 1 base and J gave up 2 bases, with 12 bases separating them. The length of the CDR3 is 16 residues.